This T cell receptor (beta chain) was obtained from a study of regulatory T cells in long-lasting Graves disease. Study results and limitations: Fewer public clonotypes were shared by new patients (around 960) than by persistent patients (approximately 2,700).

Trimming removed 5 bases from V and 1 base from J, with 11 bases in between. There are 13 residues in the CDR3. Germline CDR1 DFQATT, CDR2 SNEGSKA (reference sequence). Time point specified: persistent/refractory GD, antithyroid drugs over 5 years with positive TRAb. The authors made the TCR library using RNA they extracted from PBMCs. Enrollment of patients was through an endocrinology department in Xi'an, China. According to the study, TCR beta libraries were built with iRepertoire HTBI primers and CDR3-region Arm-PCR. TCRdb recomputed calls from the multiplex PCR reads with MiXCR, one row per CDR3 protein. The repertoire consists of more than 650,000 distinct CDR3 sequences, with approximately 29% occurring once and the leading ten covering around 42%. As to this clonotype: Its antigen remains unknown.

This material consisted of peripheral blood mononuclear cells (PBMCs), taken when the disease was refractory, from a patient treated with antithyroid drugs. The clonotype comes from a female donor with Graves disease. The V call is TRBV20-1, the J call TRBJ2-5, with D perhaps assigned TRBD1 or TRBD2 (5 bases each). Here the CDR3 reads CSAARGSQETQYF. CDR3 in DNA: TGCAGTGCTGCTCGGGGCTCCCAAGAGACCCAGTACTTC.